Shown below are 20 T cell receptor beta chains from a single sample sequenced in a study of blood T cell repertoires in COVID-19. Clones were read by immunoSEQ multiplex PCR, and TCRdb kept only the in-frame ones, dropping some. In the table there are about 400,000 clones, roughly 86% of which are singletons. Sample: PBMCs or T cells enriched from blood (not recorded which). All receptors come from a woman in her 40s with acute COVID-19.

The gene calls are TRBV7-6 and TRBJ1-2, with D possibly TRBD1 on 5 matching bases. The CDR3 has 14 residues. Trimming pared 5 bases from V and 2 bases from J, leaving 12 bases between. Germline CDR1 SGHVS, CDR2 FNYEAQ. The CDR3 DNA reads as TGTGCCAGCAGCGCGGAGGGACGGAACTATGGCTACACCTTC. Protein product: CASSAEGRNYGYTF.

The chain employs TRBV6-1 and TRBJ2-7; tentatively, D is TRBD1 (6 bases). Looked up from germline, CDR1 is MNHNS and CDR2 is SASEGT. V gave up 2 bases and J gave up 2 bases, with 19 bases separating them. The CDR3 runs to 17 residues. CDR3 region: CASSETPPRDITYEQYF. In nucleotides, the CDR3 is TGTGCCAGCAGTGAAACCCCCCCCCGGGACATCACCTACGAGCAGTACTTC.

The chain links TRBV9 to TRBJ2-3, with 9 bases fitting TRBD1. V trimming: 5 bases; J trimming: 6 bases; junction bases outside the gene matches: 7. Germline V gene lookup returns CDR1 SGDLS and CDR2 YYNGEE. CDR3 length: 14 amino acids. The CDR3 nucleotides are TGTGCCAGCAGACAGGGACAGGGATTTGATACGCAGTATTTT. It translates to CASRQGQGFDTQYF.

The V and J genes are TRBV7-9 and TRBJ1-2; TRBD1 aligns across 7 bases. V trimming: 5 bases; J trimming: 6 bases; junction bases outside the gene matches: 12. The length of the CDR3 is 15 residues. Germline V gene sequence: CDR1 SEHNR, CDR2 FQNEAQ (reference sequence). CDR3 nucleotide sequence: TGTGCCAGCAGCGCACAGACAGGGAGTATCGATGGCTACACCTTC. Encoded protein: CASSAQTGSIDGYTF.

This chain connects TRBV7-7 to TRBJ2-5; TRBD2 matches 8 bases. CDR1 and CDR2 from the germline V gene are SSHAT and FNYEAQ (reference sequence). V lost 3 bases to trimming and J lost 1 base; unmatched junction nucleotides: 4. CDR3 length: 15 residues. For the CDR3, the DNA is TGTGCCAGCAGCTTGGCGGGGGGAACCCAAGAGACCCAGTACTTC. Translating it yields CASSLAGGTQETQYF.

The chain carries TRBV2 and TRBJ1-1; 10 bases are shared with TRBD1. CDR3 length equals 13 residues. Trimming at V came to 5 bases and at J to 6 bases, leaving 3 bases not matched to a gene. The germline V gene encodes CDR1 SNHLY and CDR2 FYNNEI. CDR3 protein: CASSTDRGSEAFF. For the CDR3, the DNA is TGTGCCAGCAGTACGGACAGGGGGTCTGAAGCTTTCTTT. The variable domain in full, completed from reference TRBV2 and TRBJ1-1, reads EPEVTQTPSHQVTQMGQEVILRCVPISNHLYFYWYRQILGQKVEFLVSFYNNEISEKSEIFDDQFSVERPDGSNFTLKIRSTKLEDSAMYFCASSTDRGSEAFFGQGTRLTVV.

The V call is TRBV15, the J call TRBJ2-3, with a weak D call TRBD2 (6 bases). This CDR3 region has 14 residues. V was clipped by 0 bases and J by 4 bases, with 8 bases between them. CDR1 is LNHNV, CDR2 YYDKDF, per germline (reference sequence). The CDR3 region is CATSREWEADTQYF. DNA for the CDR3: TGTGCCACCAGCAGAGAGTGGGAGGCAGATACGCAGTATTTT.

The V call is TRBV10-3, the J call TRBJ1-2; 8 bases fit TRBD1. V lost 4 bases, J lost 3 bases, and 10 bases stayed unmatched. The germline CDR1 and CDR2 sequences are ENHRY and SYGVKD. The CDR3 contains 16 residues. The CDR3 coding sequence is TGTGCCATCAGTGGATCGTCAGGGGGCGCGGACTATGGCTACACCTTC. It is translated as CAISGSSGGADYGYTF.

The chain carries TRBV30 and TRBJ1-2, with TRBD1 as a possible D gene (5 bases). Trimming left V 5 bases short and J 1 base short, with 11 bases between. Per germline, CDR1 GTSNPN and CDR2 SVGIG (reference sequence). The CDR3 consists of 13 residues. This chain's CDR3 is CAWQGANNYGYTF. CDR3 in DNA: TGTGCCTGGCAAGGGGCCAATAACTATGGCTACACCTTC.

The chain recombines TRBV6-5 with TRBJ1-5; possible D gene TRBD1, 6 bases. The CDR3 spans 12 residues. The germline V and J ends were trimmed by 7 bases and 6 bases, with 10 bases remaining between them. Germline V lookup: CDR1 MNHEY, CDR2 SVGAGI. The CDR3 DNA reads TGTGCCAGCACCCAGGGGCGTCAGCCCCAGCATTTT. This encodes CASTQGRQPQHF.

The rearrangement joins TRBV3-1 (or the pseudogene TRBV3-2) to TRBJ1-1; unclear D gene. The V gene's germline CDR1 is LGHDT and CDR2 YNNKEL (reference sequence). The CDR3 covers 16 residues. V lost 0 bases, J lost 1 base, and 12 bases lay in between. The DNA for the CDR3 is TGTGCCAGCAGCCAAGATCGTTCAGTGTCGAACACTGAAGCTTTCTTT. It specifies CASSQDRSVSNTEAFF.

This clone occurred a few times. This chain joins TRBV19 and TRBJ2-2; D is unresolved. CDR3 length: 14 amino acids. V lost 7 bases and J 0 bases, leaving 9 bases between the germline ends. Germline CDR1 LNHDA, CDR2 SQIVND (reference sequence). CDR3 loop: CASKSGANTGELFF. Here the CDR3 DNA reads TGTGCCAGTAAGTCTGGAGCGAACACCGGGGAGCTGTTTTTT.

The V gene is TRBV6-5, the J gene TRBJ1-5; 8 nucleotides agree with TRBD1. The V gene's germline CDR1 is MNHEY and CDR2 SVGAGI. The CDR3 has 15 residues. V lost 6 bases to trimming and J lost 4 bases; unmatched junction nucleotides: 8. Here the CDR3 reads CASRLRQGWNQPQHF. The CDR3, as DNA: TGTGCCAGCAGGCTTCGACAGGGGTGGAATCAGCCCCAGCATTTT.

V gene TRBV27 combines with J gene TRBJ1-6; tentative D call: TRBD1 (5 bases). The CDR3 has 14 residues. V was cut by 3 bases and J by 7 bases, with 10 bases left in between. Germline-derived CDR1 and CDR2 are MNHEY and SMNVEV (reference sequence). The CDR3 region is CASSLRTKNSPLHF. Here the CDR3 DNA reads TGTGCCAGCAGTTTGAGGACAAAGAATTCACCCCTCCACTTT.

The chain recombines TRBV5-1 with TRBJ1-1; D uncertain. The CDR3 length is 13 residues. Trimming shortened V by 0 bases and J by 5 bases, and 8 bases separated the two germline ends. Looked up from germline, CDR1 is SGHRS and CDR2 is YFSETQ. This chain's CDR3 is CASSLVGRTEAFF. The CDR3 DNA follows: TGCGCCAGCAGCTTGGTGGGCCGGACTGAAGCTTTCTTT.

V gene TRBV4-1 combines with J gene TRBJ2-5; the D gene is possibly TRBD1 (5 bases). Trimming shortened V by 1 base and J by 0 bases, and 9 bases separated the two germline ends. The CDR3 totals 15 residues. Germline lookup yields CDR1 MGHRA and CDR2 YSYEKL. The CDR3 spells CASSQGTTDQETQYF. The CDR3 bases are TGCGCCAGCAGCCAAGGGACGACAGACCAAGAGACCCAGTACTTC.

J is TRBJ1-5 and V is TRBV4-1; perhaps TRBD1 as D (5 bases). V was trimmed by 0 bases and J by 6 bases, leaving 12 bases between them. This CDR3 has 15 amino acids. Germline CDR1 reads MGHRA; CDR2 reads YSYEKL. The CDR3 nucleotides read TGCGCCAGCAGCCAAGAGCCCGTCGGGGGTCAGCCCCAGCATTTT. Its translation is CASSQEPVGGQPQHF.

J is TRBJ1-4 and V is TRBV14, with a weak D call TRBD1 (5 bases). This CDR3 has 15 residues. Trimming shortened V by 2 bases and J by 5 bases, and 12 bases separated the two germline ends. Germline CDR1 and CDR2: SGHDN and FVKESK. CDR3 protein: CASSQWRGPNEKLFF. The CDR3 nucleotides are TGTGCCAGCAGCCAATGGAGGGGCCCGAATGAAAAACTGTTTTTT.

The chain employs TRBV11-3 and TRBJ1-1; D ambiguous. CDR1 and CDR2 (germline): SGHNT, YENEEA. The ends were cut back, 5 bases at V and 3 bases at J, with 10 bases in the middle. The CDR3 is 13 residues long. The CDR3 DNA reads as TGTGCCAGCAGCCCCCACAGTTACACTGAAGCTTTCTTT. Translating it yields CASSPHSYTEAFF.

This clone appeared once. The chain recombines TRBV14 with TRBJ2-7; 8 bases match TRBD1. The CDR3 loop spans 16 amino acids. From germline, CDR1 is SGHDN and CDR2 FVKESK. Unmatched junction bases numbered 9, after V lost 1 base and J lost 4 bases. The CDR3 DNA reads as TGTGCCAGCAGCCAAGGGTTGACAGGGGCTGTGTACGAGCAGTACTTC. Translated, it gives CASSQGLTGAVYEQYF.